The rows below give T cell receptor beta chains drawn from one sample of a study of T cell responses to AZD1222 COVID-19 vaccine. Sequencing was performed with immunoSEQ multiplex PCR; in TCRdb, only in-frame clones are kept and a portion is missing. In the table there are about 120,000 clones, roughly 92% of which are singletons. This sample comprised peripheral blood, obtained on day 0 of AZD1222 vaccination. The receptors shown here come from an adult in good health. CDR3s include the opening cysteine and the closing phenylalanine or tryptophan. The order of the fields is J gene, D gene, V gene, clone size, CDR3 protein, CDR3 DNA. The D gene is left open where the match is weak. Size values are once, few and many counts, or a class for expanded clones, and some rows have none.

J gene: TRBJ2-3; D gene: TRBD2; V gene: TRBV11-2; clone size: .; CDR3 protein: CASSPGTSGGIGTQYF; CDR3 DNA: TGTGCCAGCAGCCCCGGGACTAGCGGGGGGATAGGTACGCAGTATTTT
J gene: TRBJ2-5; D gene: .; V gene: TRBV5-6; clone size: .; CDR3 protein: CASSFGTETQYF; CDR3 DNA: TGTGCCAGCAGCTTCGGGACGGAGACCCAGTACTTC
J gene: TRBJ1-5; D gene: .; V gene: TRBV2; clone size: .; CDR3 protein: CASRSGLGEPQHF; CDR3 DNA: TGTGCCAGCAGAAGCGGCCTTGGCGAGCCCCAGCATTTT
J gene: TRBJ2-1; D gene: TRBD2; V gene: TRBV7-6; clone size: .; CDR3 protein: CASSSRYSGRLSYNEQFF; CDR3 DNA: TGTGCCAGCAGCTCTCGCTATAGCGGGAGGCTCTCCTACAATGAGCAGTTCTTC
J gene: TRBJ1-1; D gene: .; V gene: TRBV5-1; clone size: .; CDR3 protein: CASSLGRVGTEAFF; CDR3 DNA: TGCGCCAGCAGCTTGGGCAGGGTCGGGACTGAAGCTTTCTTT
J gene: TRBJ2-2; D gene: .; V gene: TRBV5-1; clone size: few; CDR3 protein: CASSLWSSTNLFPGELFF; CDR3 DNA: TGCGCCAGCAGCTTGTGGTCTAGCACCAATTTATTCCCCGGGGAGCTGTTTTTT
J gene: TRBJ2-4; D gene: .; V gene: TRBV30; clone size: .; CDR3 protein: CAWGGLAKNIQYF; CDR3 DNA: TGTGCCTGGGGGGGATTAGCCAAAAACATTCAGTACTTC
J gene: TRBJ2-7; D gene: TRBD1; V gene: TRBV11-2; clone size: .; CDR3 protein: CASSLDRVEQYF; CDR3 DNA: TGTGCCAGCAGCTTGGACAGGGTCGAGCAGTACTTC
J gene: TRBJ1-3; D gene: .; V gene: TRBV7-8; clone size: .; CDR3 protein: CASSLAAGLGSGNTIYF; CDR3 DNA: TGTGCCAGCAGCTTAGCGGCAGGGTTGGGCTCTGGAAACACCATATATTTT
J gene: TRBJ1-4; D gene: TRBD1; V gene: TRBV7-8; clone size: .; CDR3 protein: CASSARQGYEKLFF; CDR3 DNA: TGTGCCAGCAGCGCCAGACAGGGATATGAAAAACTGTTTTTT
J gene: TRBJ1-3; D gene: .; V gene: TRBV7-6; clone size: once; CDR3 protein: CASSIQRGPGNTIYF; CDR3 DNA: TGTGCCAGCAGCATCCAACGGGGTCCTGGAAACACCATATATTTT
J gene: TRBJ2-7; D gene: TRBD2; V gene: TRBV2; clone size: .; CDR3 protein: CASIIAGGSYEQYF; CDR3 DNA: TGTGCCAGCATCATAGCGGGGGGTAGCTACGAGCAGTACTTC
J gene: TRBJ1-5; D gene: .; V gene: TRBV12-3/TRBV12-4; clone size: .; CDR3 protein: CASRSGHWEPQHF; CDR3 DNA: TGTGCCAGCCGGTCGGGGCATTGGGAGCCCCAGCATTTT
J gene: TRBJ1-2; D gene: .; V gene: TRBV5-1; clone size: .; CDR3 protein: CASSVGGGEPYGYTF; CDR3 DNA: TGCGCCAGCAGCGTGGGTGGGGGAGAGCCTTATGGCTACACCTTC
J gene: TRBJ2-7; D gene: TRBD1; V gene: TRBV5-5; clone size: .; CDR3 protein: CASSFVTGVGDEQYF; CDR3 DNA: TGTGCCAGCAGCTTCGTGACAGGGGTTGGAGACGAGCAGTACTTC
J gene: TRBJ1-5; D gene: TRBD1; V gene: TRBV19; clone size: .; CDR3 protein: CASSIGSRGHQPQHF; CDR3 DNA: TGTGCCAGTAGTATAGGGTCCAGGGGGCATCAGCCCCAGCATTTT
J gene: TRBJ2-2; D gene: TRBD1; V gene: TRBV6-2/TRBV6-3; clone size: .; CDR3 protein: CASSDGTGGTGELFF; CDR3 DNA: TGTGCCAGCAGCGACGGGACAGGGGGGACCGGGGAGCTGTTTTTT
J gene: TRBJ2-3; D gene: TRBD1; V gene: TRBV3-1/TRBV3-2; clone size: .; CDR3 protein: CASSQNTGGYGTQYF; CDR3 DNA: TGTGCCAGCAGCCAAAATACAGGGGGCTATGGTACGCAGTATTTT
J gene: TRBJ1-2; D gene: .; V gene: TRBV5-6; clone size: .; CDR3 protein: CASSLVRSTLNYGYTF; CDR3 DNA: TGTGCCAGCAGCTTGGTAAGATCGACACTTAACTATGGCTACACCTTC
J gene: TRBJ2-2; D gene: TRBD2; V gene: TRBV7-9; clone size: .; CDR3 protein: CASSLVPGGEAGELFF; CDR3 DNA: TGTGCCAGCAGCTTAGTGCCGGGAGGCGAGGCCGGGGAGCTGTTTTTT
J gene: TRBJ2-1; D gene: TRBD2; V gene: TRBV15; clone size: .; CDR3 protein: CATSPRLAGARSSYNEQFF; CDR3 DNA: TGTGCCACCAGCCCAAGACTAGCGGGAGCTAGAAGCTCCTACAATGAGCAGTTCTTC
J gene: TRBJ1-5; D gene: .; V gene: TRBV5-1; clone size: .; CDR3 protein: CASSVTGSNQPQHF; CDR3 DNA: TGCGCCAGCAGCGTAACAGGGAGCAATCAGCCCCAGCATTTT
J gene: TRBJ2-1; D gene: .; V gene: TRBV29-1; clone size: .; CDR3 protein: CSVTQSERAYNEQFF; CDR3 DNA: TGCAGCGTTACCCAGAGCGAGAGGGCGTACAATGAGCAGTTCTTC
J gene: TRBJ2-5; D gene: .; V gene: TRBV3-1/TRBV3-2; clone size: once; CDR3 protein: CASSQVFAPQETQYF; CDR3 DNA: TGTGCCAGCAGCCAAGTATTTGCGCCTCAAGAGACCCAGTACTTC
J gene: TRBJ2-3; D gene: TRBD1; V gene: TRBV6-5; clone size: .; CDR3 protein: CASSYRTGVTDTQYF; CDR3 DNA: TGTGCCAGCAGCTACCGGACAGGGGTCACAGATACGCAGTATTTT
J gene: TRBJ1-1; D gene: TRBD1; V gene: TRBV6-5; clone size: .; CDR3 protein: CASSWGQGMNTEAFF; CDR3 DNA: TGTGCCAGCAGTTGGGGACAGGGGATGAACACTGAAGCTTTCTTT
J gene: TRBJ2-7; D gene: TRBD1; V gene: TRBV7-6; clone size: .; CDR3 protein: CASSLGQGGEQYF; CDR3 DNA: TGTGCCAGCAGCTTAGGACAGGGGGGCGAGCAGTACTTC
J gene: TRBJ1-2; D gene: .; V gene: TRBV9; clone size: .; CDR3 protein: CASSLGGLGSPNYGYTF; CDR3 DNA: TGTGCCAGCAGTTTGGGAGGACTGGGGAGCCCTAACTATGGCTACACCTTC
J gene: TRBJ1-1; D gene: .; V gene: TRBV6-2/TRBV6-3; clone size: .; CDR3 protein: CASSYSSASHGAFF; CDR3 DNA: TGTGCCAGCAGTTACTCTAGTGCCAGCCACGGGGCTTTCTTT
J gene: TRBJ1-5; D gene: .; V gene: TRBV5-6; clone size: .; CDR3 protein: CASGERGGKPQHF; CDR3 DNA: TGTGCCAGCGGAGAGAGGGGAGGTAAGCCCCAGCATTTT
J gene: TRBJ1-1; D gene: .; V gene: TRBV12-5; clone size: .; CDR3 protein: CASGLEINTEAFF; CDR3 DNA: TGTGCTAGTGGTTTAGAGATTAACACTGAAGCTTTCTTT
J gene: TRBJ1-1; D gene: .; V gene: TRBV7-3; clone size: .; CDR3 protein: CASRLDSLNTEAFF; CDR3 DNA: TGTGCCAGCAGATTAGACAGCCTGAACACTGAAGCTTTCTTT
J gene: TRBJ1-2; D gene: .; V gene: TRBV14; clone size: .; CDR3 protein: CASSQSHYGYTF; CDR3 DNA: TGTGCCAGCAGCCAATCCCATTATGGCTACACCTTC
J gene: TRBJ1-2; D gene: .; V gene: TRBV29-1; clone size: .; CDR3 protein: CSVEDQNLYGYTF; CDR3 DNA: TGCAGCGTTGAAGATCAAAACCTCTATGGCTACACCTTC
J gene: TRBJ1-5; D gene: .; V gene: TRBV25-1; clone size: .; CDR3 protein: CASSYGDQPQHF; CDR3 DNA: TGTGCCAGCAGTTACGGCGATCAGCCCCAGCATTTT
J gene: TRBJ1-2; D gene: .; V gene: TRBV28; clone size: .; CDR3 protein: CASSPGQANYGYTF; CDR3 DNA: TGTGCCAGCAGCCCGGGCCAAGCTAACTATGGCTACACCTTC
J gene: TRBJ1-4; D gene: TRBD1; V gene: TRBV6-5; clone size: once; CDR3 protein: CASSPDRVDLFF; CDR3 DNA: TGTGCCAGCAGTCCCGACAGGGTAGATCTGTTTTTT
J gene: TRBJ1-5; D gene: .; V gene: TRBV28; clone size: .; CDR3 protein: CASNRDSNQPQHF; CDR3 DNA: TGTGCCAGCAACCGGGACAGCAATCAGCCCCAGCATTTT
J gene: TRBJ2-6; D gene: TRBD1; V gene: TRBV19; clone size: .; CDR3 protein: CASSRGTGDSGANVLTF; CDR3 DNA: TGTGCCAGTAGTCGAGGGACAGGGGACTCTGGGGCCAACGTCCTGACTTTC
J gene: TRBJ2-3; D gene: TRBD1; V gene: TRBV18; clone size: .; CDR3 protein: CASSPGRDRDTDTQYF; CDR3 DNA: TGTGCCAGCTCACCCGGCCGCGACAGGGACACAGATACGCAGTATTTT
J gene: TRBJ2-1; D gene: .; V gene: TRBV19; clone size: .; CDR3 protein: CASSIESYNEQFF; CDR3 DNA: TGTGCCAGTAGTATCGAGTCCTACAATGAGCAGTTCTTC
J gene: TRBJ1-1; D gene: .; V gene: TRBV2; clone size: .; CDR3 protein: CVGRDSNTEAFF; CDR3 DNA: TGTGTGGGCAGGGATTCGAACACTGAAGCTTTCTTT
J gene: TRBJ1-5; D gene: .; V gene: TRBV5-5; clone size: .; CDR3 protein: CASSYNTGDQPQHF; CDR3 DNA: TGTGCCAGCAGCTATAATACAGGAGATCAGCCCCAGCATTTT
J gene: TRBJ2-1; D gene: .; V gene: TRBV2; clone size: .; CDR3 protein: CASSYPGPHSYNEQFF; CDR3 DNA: TGTGCCAGCAGTTATCCGGGCCCCCATTCCTACAATGAGCAGTTCTTC
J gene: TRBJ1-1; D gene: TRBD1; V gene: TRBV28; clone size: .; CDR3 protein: CASILTGTGGSPEAFF; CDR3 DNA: TGTGCCAGCATTCTAACCGGGACAGGGGGCTCTCCTGAAGCTTTCTTT
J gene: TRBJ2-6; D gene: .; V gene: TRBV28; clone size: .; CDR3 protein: CASSPTGFPSGANVLTF; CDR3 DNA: TGTGCCAGCAGTCCCACAGGGTTTCCCTCTGGGGCCAACGTCCTGACTTTC
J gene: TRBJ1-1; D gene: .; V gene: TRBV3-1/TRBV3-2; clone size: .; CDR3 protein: CASSGRGWGTEAFF; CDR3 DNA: TGTGCCAGCAGTGGTAGGGGGTGGGGCACTGAAGCTTTCTTT
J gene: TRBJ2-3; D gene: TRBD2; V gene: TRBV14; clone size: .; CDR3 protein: CASSLTSGGTDTQYF; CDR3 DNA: TGTGCCAGCAGCCTAACTAGCGGGGGTACAGATACGCAGTATTTT
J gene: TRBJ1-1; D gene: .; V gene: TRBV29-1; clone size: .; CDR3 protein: CSVEDKEMNTEAFF; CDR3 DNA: TGCAGCGTTGAAGATAAGGAGATGAACACTGAAGCTTTCTTT
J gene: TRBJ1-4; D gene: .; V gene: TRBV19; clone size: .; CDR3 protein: CASSEGRRNEKLFF; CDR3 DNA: TGTGCCAGTAGCGAAGGGCGCAGAAATGAAAAACTGTTTTTT
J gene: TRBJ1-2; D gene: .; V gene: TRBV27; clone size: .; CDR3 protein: CASRGMGQRGYTF; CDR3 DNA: TGTGCCAGCAGAGGCATGGGCCAGAGGGGCTACACCTTC
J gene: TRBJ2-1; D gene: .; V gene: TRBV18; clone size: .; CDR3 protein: CASSTNRNEQFF; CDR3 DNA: TGTGCCAGCTCTACTAACAGAAATGAGCAGTTCTTC
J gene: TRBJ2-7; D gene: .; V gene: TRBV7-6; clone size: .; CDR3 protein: CASSRLYEQYF; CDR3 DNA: TGTGCCAGCAGCCGTTTATACGAGCAGTACTTC